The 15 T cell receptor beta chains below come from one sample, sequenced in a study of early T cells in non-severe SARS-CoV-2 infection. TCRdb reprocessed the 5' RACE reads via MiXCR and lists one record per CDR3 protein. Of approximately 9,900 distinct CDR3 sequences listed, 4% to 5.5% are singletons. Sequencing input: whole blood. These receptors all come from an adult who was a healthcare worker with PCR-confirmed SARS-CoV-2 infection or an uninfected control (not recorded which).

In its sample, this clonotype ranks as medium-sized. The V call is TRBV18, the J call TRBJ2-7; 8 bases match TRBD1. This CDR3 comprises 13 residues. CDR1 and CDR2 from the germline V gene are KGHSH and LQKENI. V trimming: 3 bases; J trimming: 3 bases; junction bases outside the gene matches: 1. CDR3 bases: TGTGCCAGCTCACCCACAGGGGGCTACGAGCAGTACGTC. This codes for CASSPTGGYEQYV.

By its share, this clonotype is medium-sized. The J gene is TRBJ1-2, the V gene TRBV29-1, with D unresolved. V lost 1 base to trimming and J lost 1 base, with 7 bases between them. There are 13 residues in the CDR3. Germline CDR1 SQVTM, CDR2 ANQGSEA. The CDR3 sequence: CSVEGGVNYGYTF. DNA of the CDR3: TGCAGCGTTGAAGGTGGGGTTAACTATGGCTACACCTTC.

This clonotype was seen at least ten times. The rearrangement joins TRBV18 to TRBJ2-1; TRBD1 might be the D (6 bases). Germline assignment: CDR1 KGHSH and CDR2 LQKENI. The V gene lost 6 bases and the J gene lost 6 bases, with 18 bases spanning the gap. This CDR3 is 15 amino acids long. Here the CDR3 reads CASSGGVGHLNEQFF. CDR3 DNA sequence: TGTGCCAGCTCCGGAGGCGTGGGACACCTCAATGAGCAGTTCTTC.

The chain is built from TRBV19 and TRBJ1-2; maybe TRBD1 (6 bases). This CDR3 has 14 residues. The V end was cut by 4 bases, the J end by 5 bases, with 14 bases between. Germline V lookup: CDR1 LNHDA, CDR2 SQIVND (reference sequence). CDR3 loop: CASSTLGQFYGYTF. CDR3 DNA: TGTGCCAGTAGTACCCTCGGACAGTTTTATGGCTACACCTTC.

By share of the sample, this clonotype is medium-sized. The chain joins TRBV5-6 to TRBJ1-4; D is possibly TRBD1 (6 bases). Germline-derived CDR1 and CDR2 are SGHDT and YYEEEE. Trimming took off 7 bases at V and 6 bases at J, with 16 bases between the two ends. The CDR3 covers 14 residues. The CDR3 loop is CASWRWGGHEKLFF. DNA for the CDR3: TGTGCCAGCTGGCGATGGGGGGGCCATGAAAAACTGTTTTTT.

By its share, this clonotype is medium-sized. CDR3 sequence (DNA): TGCAGCGTTGAGGCTAACACAGATACGCAGTATTTT. Residues: CSVEANTDTQYF. The gene calls are TRBV29-1 and TRBJ2-3; D unresolved. Trimming removed 3 bases from V and 2 bases from J, with 6 bases in between. CDR3 length: 12 amino acids. Germline CDR1 SQVTM, CDR2 ANQGSEA.

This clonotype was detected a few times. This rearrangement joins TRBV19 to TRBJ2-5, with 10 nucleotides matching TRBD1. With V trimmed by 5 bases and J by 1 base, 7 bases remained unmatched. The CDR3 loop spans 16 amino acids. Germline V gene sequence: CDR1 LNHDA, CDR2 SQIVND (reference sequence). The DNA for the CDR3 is TGTGCCAGTAGTGCAAGGACAGGGGGACTCCAAGAGACCCAGTACTTC. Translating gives CASSARTGGLQETQYF. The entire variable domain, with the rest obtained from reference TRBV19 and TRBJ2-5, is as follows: DGGITQSPKYLFRKEGQNVTLSCEQNLNHDAMYWYRQDPGQGLRLIYYSQIVNDFQKGDIAEGYSVSREKKESFPLTVTSAQKNPTAFYLCASSARTGGLQETQYFGPGTRLLVL.

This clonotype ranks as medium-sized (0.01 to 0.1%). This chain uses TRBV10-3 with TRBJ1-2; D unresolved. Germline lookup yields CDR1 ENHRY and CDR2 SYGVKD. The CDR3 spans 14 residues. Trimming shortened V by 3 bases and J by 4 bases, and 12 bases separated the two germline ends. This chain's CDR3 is CAISEVALSYGYTF. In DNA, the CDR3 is TGTGCCATCAGTGAAGTGGCCTTATCCTATGGCTACACCTTC.

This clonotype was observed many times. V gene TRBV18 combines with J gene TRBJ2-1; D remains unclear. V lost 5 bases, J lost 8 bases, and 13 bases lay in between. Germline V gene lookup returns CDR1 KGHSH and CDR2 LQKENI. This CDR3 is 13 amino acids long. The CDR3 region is CASSFLKGDEQFF. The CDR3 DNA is TGTGCCAGCTCATTCTTAAAGGGCGATGAGCAGTTCTTC.

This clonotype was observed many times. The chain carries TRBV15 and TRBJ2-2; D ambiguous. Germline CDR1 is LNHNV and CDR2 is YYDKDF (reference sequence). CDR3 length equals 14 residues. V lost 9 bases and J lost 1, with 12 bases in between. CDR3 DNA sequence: TGTGCCACAGGGTCTGGGGTGAACACCGGGGAGCTGTTTTTT. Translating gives CATGSGVNTGELFF.

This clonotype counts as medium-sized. The CDR3, as DNA: TGCAGCCGCTTACTAGCGGGAGGGGGAGATACGCAGTATTTT. It is translated as CSRLLAGGGDTQYF. This chain joins TRBV20-1 and TRBJ2-3, with 13 bases aligning to TRBD2. Germline V gives CDR1 DFQATT, CDR2 SNEGSKA (reference sequence). There are 14 residues in the CDR3.

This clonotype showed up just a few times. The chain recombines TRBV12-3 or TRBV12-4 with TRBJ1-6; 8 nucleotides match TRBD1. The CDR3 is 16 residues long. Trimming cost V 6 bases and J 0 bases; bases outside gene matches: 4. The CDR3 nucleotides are TGTGCCAGCAGCCGGGACAGGAGCTCCTATAATTCACCCCTCCACTTT. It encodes CASSRDRSSYNSPLHF.

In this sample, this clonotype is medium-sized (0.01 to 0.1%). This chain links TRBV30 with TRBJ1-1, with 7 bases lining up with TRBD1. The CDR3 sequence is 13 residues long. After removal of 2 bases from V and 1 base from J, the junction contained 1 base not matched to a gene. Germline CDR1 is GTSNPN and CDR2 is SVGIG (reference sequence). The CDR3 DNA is TGTGCCTGGAGTAGACAGGGGAACACTGAAGCTTTCTTT. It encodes CAWSRQGNTEAFF.

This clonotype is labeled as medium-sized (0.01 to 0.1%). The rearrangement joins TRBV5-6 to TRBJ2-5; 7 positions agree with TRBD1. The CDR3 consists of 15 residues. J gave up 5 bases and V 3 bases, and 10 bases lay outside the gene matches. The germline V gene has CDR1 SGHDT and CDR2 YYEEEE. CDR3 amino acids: CASSYFDRERETQYF. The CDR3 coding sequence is TGTGCCAGCAGCTACTTCGACAGGGAGCGCGAGACCCAGTACTTC. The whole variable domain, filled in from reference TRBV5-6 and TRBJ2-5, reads DAGVTQSPTHLIKTRGQQVTLRCSPKSGHDTVSWYQQALGQGPQFIFQYYEEEERQRGNFPDRFSGHQFPNYSSELNVNALLLGDSALYLCASSYFDRERETQYFGPGTRLLVL.

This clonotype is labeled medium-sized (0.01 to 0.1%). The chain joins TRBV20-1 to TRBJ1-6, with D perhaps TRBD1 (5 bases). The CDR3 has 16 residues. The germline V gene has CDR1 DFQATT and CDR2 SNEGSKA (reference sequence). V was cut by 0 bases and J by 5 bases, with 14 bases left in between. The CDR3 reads CSARDSTAPNNSPLHF. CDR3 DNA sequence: TGCAGTGCTAGAGATTCGACAGCTCCCAATAATTCACCCCTCCACTTT.